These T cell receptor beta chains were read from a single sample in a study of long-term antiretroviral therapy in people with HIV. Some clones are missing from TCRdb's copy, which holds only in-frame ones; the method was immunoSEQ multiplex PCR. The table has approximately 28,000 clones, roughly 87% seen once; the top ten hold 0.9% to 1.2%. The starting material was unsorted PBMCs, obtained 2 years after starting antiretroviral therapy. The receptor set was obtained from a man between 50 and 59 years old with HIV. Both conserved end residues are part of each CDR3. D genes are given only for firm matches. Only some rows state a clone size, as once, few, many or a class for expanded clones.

DNA: TGTGCCAGCAGCTTAGCGTTGGGGCTAGAGACCCAGTACTTC
CDR3: CASSLALGLETQYF
J: TRBJ2-5
V: TRBV7-2
size: once
D: -

DNA: TGTGCCAGCAGCTGGGGACAGGGCGTTTATGGCTACACCTTC
CDR3: CASSWGQGVYGYTF
J: TRBJ1-2
V: TRBV28
size: -
D: TRBD1

DNA: TGTGCCAGCAGCCAAGGCAGGTCACCCCTCCACTTT
CDR3: CASSQGRSPLHF
J: TRBJ1-6
V: TRBV14
size: -
D: -

DNA: TGTGCCAGCAGTCCTCCCGGGACAGTCGGTTACGAAAAACTGTTTTTT
CDR3: CASSPPGTVGYEKLFF
J: TRBJ1-4
V: TRBV28
size: -
D: TRBD1

DNA: TGTGCCAGCAGCTTAGACGGGGGGCGTCCAGGAGCGTTCTTC
CDR3: CASSLDGGRPGAFF
J: TRBJ2-1
V: TRBV7-2
size: -
D: -

DNA: TGTGCCAGCAGCCGAAAGGAAGGCAGGGCCTACGAGCAGTACTTC
CDR3: CASSRKEGRAYEQYF
J: TRBJ2-7
V: TRBV7-2
size: -
D: -

DNA: TGCAGCGTTGAAGATCGCGGGGGGGCGAGTGAAGCTTTCTTT
CDR3: CSVEDRGGASEAFF
J: TRBJ1-1
V: TRBV29-1
size: -
D: -

DNA: TGTGCCAGCAGTCGCGGACAGAATAACTATGGCTACACCTTC
CDR3: CASSRGQNNYGYTF
J: TRBJ1-2
V: TRBV6-1
size: -
D: -

DNA: TGTGCCAGCAGATCCGACAGGGTCTCTGAAGCTTTCTTT
CDR3: CASRSDRVSEAFF
J: TRBJ1-1
V: TRBV5-6
size: -
D: TRBD1

DNA: TGTGCCAGCAGTTTAGGGGGGCGTAGTGAAGCTTTCTTT
CDR3: CASSLGGRSEAFF
J: TRBJ1-1
V: TRBV27
size: -
D: -

DNA: TGTGCCAGCAGTAGGAATGGAAACAATCAGCCCCAGCATTTT
CDR3: CASSRNGNNQPQHF
J: TRBJ1-5
V: TRBV27
size: once
D: -

DNA: TGTGCCATCAGTGGTTCCAGCCAGCCCCAGCATTTT
CDR3: CAISGSSQPQHF
J: TRBJ1-5
V: TRBV10-3
size: -
D: -

DNA: TGCGCCAGCAGCCACCAGGACAGACGATCCGAAGCTTTCTTT
CDR3: CASSHQDRRSEAFF
J: TRBJ1-1
V: TRBV4-3
size: -
D: -

DNA: TGTGCCAGCAGCCTCTCGGTAGCGGGGTACAATGAGCAGTTCTTC
CDR3: CASSLSVAGYNEQFF
J: TRBJ2-1
V: TRBV9
size: -
D: TRBD2

DNA: TGTGCCAGCAGTCCTTCGGGGCCCTACGAGCAGTACTTC
CDR3: CASSPSGPYEQYF
J: TRBJ2-7
V: TRBV6-5
size: -
D: -

DNA: TGTGCCAGCATCCAAAAAGGAGGGACAGGGAACACTGAAGCTTTCTTT
CDR3: CASIQKGGTGNTEAFF
J: TRBJ1-1
V: TRBV7-2
size: -
D: TRBD1

DNA: TGTGCCAGCAGCTTAATCGGGACAGAGACCCAGTACTTC
CDR3: CASSLIGTETQYF
J: TRBJ2-5
V: TRBV7-9
size: -
D: -

DNA: TGTGCCAGTCTAGCGGGGGGGCCGGGGTCTAGCACAGATACGCAGTATTTT
CDR3: CASLAGGPGSSTDTQYF
J: TRBJ2-3
V: TRBV28
size: -
D: TRBD2

DNA: TGTGCCAGCAGCCCCAAGCCCGTCAACACTGAAGCTTTCTTT
CDR3: CASSPKPVNTEAFF
J: TRBJ1-1
V: TRBV7-9
size: -
D: -

DNA: TGTGCCAGCAGCCCCATCGGGGAGACCCAGTACTTC
CDR3: CASSPIGETQYF
J: TRBJ2-5
V: TRBV5-6
size: -
D: -

DNA: TGTGCCAGCAGTAACCCGAGCACTGAAGCTTTCTTT
CDR3: CASSNPSTEAFF
J: TRBJ1-1
V: TRBV25-1
size: -
D: -

DNA: TGTGCCAGCAGCTTAGCTCGGGGTTTGGCAGCTAATGAAAAACTGTTTTTT
CDR3: CASSLARGLAANEKLFF
J: TRBJ1-4
V: TRBV7-2
size: -
D: -

DNA: TGTGCCAGCAGCGCTGACAACCAACTCCAAGAGACCCAGTACTTC
CDR3: CASSADNQLQETQYF
J: TRBJ2-5
V: TRBV5-6
size: -
D: -

DNA: TGTGCCAGCAGCACCCGGACAGGGGGCAATCAGCCCCAGCATTTT
CDR3: CASSTRTGGNQPQHF
J: TRBJ1-5
V: TRBV28
size: -
D: TRBD1

DNA: TGCAGTGCTAGCCCGAACACTGAAGCTTTCTTT
CDR3: CSASPNTEAFF
J: TRBJ1-1
V: TRBV20-1
size: -
D: -

DNA: TGTGCCAGCAGCCCGGGGCGGCCTGAAGCTTTCTTT
CDR3: CASSPGRPEAFF
J: TRBJ1-1
V: TRBV7-9
size: once
D: -

DNA: TGTGCCAGCAGTTTATTGGGAGGGATGCCCTCCTACGAGCAGTACTTC
CDR3: CASSLLGGMPSYEQYF
J: TRBJ2-7
V: TRBV27
size: -
D: TRBD2

DNA: TGTGCCAGCAGTCGTGGGGGCGCGGAGAACACTGAAGCTTTCTTT
CDR3: CASSRGGAENTEAFF
J: TRBJ1-1
V: TRBV6-5
size: -
D: -

DNA: TGTGCCAGCAGTCCGGGAACCTCCTACGAGCAGTACTTC
CDR3: CASSPGTSYEQYF
J: TRBJ2-7
V: TRBV27
size: -
D: -

DNA: TGCGCCAGCGCTGCCTCAGGGGTGAACTACGAGCAGTACTTC
CDR3: CASAASGVNYEQYF
J: TRBJ2-7
V: TRBV5-1
size: -
D: -

DNA: TGCGCCAGCCCCTCTGCAGGGGGCCAAGAGACCCAGTACTTC
CDR3: CASPSAGGQETQYF
J: TRBJ2-5
V: TRBV5-1
size: -
D: TRBD1

DNA: TGCGCCAGCAGCTATGGGCGGACCTCCTACAATGAGCAGTTCTTC
CDR3: CASSYGRTSYNEQFF
J: TRBJ2-1
V: TRBV5-1
size: -
D: -

DNA: TGCGCCAGCAGCCAAGATTCAGGGGCTGGAAACACCATATATTTT
CDR3: CASSQDSGAGNTIYF
J: TRBJ1-3
V: TRBV4-3
size: -
D: -

DNA: TGTGCCAGTAGTTTACCGGGACAGGTGAACACTGAAGCTTTCTTT
CDR3: CASSLPGQVNTEAFF
J: TRBJ1-1
V: TRBV19
size: -
D: TRBD1

DNA: TGTGCCAGCAAGGACTCAAACACAGATACGCAGTATTTT
CDR3: CASKDSNTDTQYF
J: TRBJ2-3
V: TRBV28
size: -
D: -

DNA: TGTGCCAGCAGCCTCATTAGCGGGGGGGACCCCTCCTACAATGAGCAGTTCTTC
CDR3: CASSLISGGDPSYNEQFF
J: TRBJ2-1
V: TRBV7-2
size: once
D: TRBD2

DNA: TGTGCCAGCGGCGCGCGGGCCCAGTCTGGGGCCAACGTCCTGACTTTC
CDR3: CASGARAQSGANVLTF
J: TRBJ2-6
V: TRBV7-8
size: -
D: -

DNA: TGTGCCAGCAGCCGGGACAGAAATAATTCACCCCTCCACTTT
CDR3: CASSRDRNNSPLHF
J: TRBJ1-6
V: TRBV11-1
size: -
D: TRBD1